These T cell receptor beta chains were read from a single sample in a study of human T cells and chemical hapten exposure. TCRdb re-analysed the RACE reads in MiXCR, keeping a single row per CDR3 protein. The data hold 300,000 to 450,000 distinct CDR3 sequences, with 4% to 6% observed a single time. The sequences come from whole blood, collected in connection with sensitization to the hapten diphenylcyclopropenone (DPC). These receptors all come from a woman in her forties or fifties with alopecia areata. Some clones in this sample may be carry-over from other donors' samples. The CDR3 runs from the conserved cysteine through the conserved F or W. Fields, in order: V gene, D gene, clone size, J gene, CDR3 protein, CDR3 DNA. A D gene is named only where the DNA matches it firmly. Only some rows state a clone size, as once, few, many or a class for expanded clones.

TRBV11-2	NA	few	TRBJ1-1	CASSLFDTEAFF	TGTGCCAGCAGCTTATTTGACACTGAAGCTTTCTTT
TRBV5-1	NA	many	TRBJ2-3	CASSLRAGTSTSTDTQYF	TGCGCCAGCAGCTTGAGGGCCGGGACTTCAACTAGCACAGATACGCAGTATTTT
TRBV24-1	NA	many	TRBJ2-3	CATSVADTQYF	TGTGCCACCAGTGTAGCCGATACGCAGTATTTT
TRBV20-1	NA	many	TRBJ1-1	CSAIGHPGGTEAFF	TGCAGTGCTATCGGACACCCCGGCGGCACTGAAGCTTTCTTT
TRBV6-2/TRBV6-3	NA	few	TRBJ2-7	CASRTDLAVQYEQYF	TGTGCCAGCAGAACGGACCTTGCGGTACAGTACGAGCAGTACTTC
TRBV14	NA	many	TRBJ2-7	CASSQMGWYEQYF	TGTGCCAGCAGCCAGATGGGGTGGTACGAGCAGTACTTC
TRBV15	TRBD1	few	TRBJ2-7	CATSIGQGAAYEQYF	TGTGCCACCAGCATAGGACAGGGTGCAGCCTACGAGCAGTACTTC
TRBV4-1	NA	many	TRBJ2-3	CASSSPPRGAGDTQYF	TGCGCCAGCAGCTCTCCCCCCCGGGGGGCGGGAGATACGCAGTATTTT
TRBV29-1	NA	many	TRBJ1-1	CSGERQVEGTEAFF	TGCAGCGGAGAAAGACAGGTGGAGGGCACTGAAGCTTTCTTT
TRBV12-3/TRBV12-4	NA	NA	TRBJ1-1	CASSSRQAEAFF	TGTGCCAGCAGTTCCAGGCAGGCTGAAGCTTTCTTT
TRBV12-3/TRBV12-4	NA	NA	TRBJ1-2	CASSPGPGYTF	TGTGCCAGCAGCCCGGGCCCCGGCTATACCTTC
TRBV5-1	NA	many	TRBJ2-5	CASSSDGQETQYF	TGCGCCAGCAGCTCGGACGGTCAAGAGACCCAGTACTTC
TRBV30	NA	NA	TRBJ2-7	CAWRLGSYEQYF	TGTGCCTGGAGACTGGGCTCCTACGAGCAGTACTTC